A single sample is the source of the 29 T cell receptor beta chains below, sequenced in a study of cytomegalovirus exposure and HLA in healthy donors. The PCR used 60 Vbeta and 13 Jbeta primers. Clones were sequenced by immunoSEQ multiplex PCR, and TCRdb holds only the in-frame ones, with some missing. The sample yields about 190,000 clones, around 75% seen once. Input material: PBMCs. The receptors come from a man between 35 and 55 years old in good health and CMV-seropositive.

This clone was counted a few times. V usage is TRBV4-3 and J usage is TRBJ2-1; a weak D match, TRBD2 (5 bases). The CDR3 extends over 17 amino acids. The V end lost 1 base, the J end lost 0 bases, and 13 bases lay between the germline ends. CDR1 and CDR2 from the germline V gene are LGHNA and YSLEER. DNA of the CDR3: TGCGCCAGCAGCCAAGCGCGGGTGCTCAGCTCCTACAATGAGCAGTTCTTC. It codes for CASSQARVLSSYNEQFF.

The chain is built from TRBV6-5 and TRBJ2-3; D is perhaps TRBD1 (6 bases). There are 15 residues in the CDR3. Per the germline V gene, CDR1 is MNHEY and CDR2 is SVGAGI. V lost 5 bases to trimming and J lost 2 bases, with 14 bases between them. The CDR3 sequence is CASSTPGESTDTQYF. For the CDR3, the DNA is TGTGCCAGCAGTACCCCAGGGGAATCCACAGATACGCAGTATTTT.

The genes are TRBV6-1 and TRBJ2-3; 7 nucleotides agree with TRBD2. CDR3 length: 14 amino acids. V lost 1 base, J lost 3 bases, and 1 base stayed unmatched. CDR1 is MNHNS and CDR2 is SASEGT in the germline V gene. CDR3: CASSEVSGTDTQYF. Written as DNA, the CDR3 is TGTGCCAGCAGTGAAGTTAGCGGGACAGATACGCAGTATTTT.

The chain couples TRBV27 to TRBJ2-3; 9 bases fit TRBD2. CDR1 is MNHEY and CDR2 is SMNVEV in the germline V gene (reference sequence). The CDR3 is made up of 16 amino acids. The ends lost 0 bases at V and 6 bases at J; junction bases unmatched: 7. The CDR3 here is CASSLSGLARRDTQYF. The CDR3 coding sequence is TGTGCCAGCAGTTTATCAGGACTAGCGCGGAGGGATACGCAGTATTTT.

The rearrangement uses TRBV5-6 and TRBJ1-2, with D possibly being TRBD1 (6 bases). Germline assignment: CDR1 SGHDT and CDR2 YYEEEE. The CDR3 runs to 14 residues. V was shortened by 3 bases and J by 7 bases, with 16 bases between the two germline ends. The CDR3 reads CASSYPGTRGGYTF. The CDR3 nucleotides read TGTGCCAGCAGCTATCCCGGGACCAGGGGTGGCTACACCTTC.

The chain carries TRBV7-9 and TRBJ1-4; tentatively, D is TRBD1 (5 bases). Germline V gives CDR1 SEHNR, CDR2 FQNEAQ (reference sequence). V lost 5 bases and J lost 1, with 8 bases in between. This CDR3 is 14 amino acids long. DNA for the CDR3: TGTGCCAGCAGCCCTGACAGAACTAATGAAAAACTGTTTTTT. The encoded protein is CASSPDRTNEKLFF.

In its sample, this clone was seen a few times. The chain links TRBV12-5 to TRBJ2-2; 10 nucleotides match TRBD2. The length of the CDR3 is 15 residues. V shed 2 bases and J 7 bases; nucleotides not matched to a gene: 4. The V gene's germline CDR1 is LGHNT and CDR2 FRNRAP. CDR3 nucleotides: TGTGCTAGTGGTTTGCTAGCGGGGGCTAACGGGGAGCTGTTTTTT. The encoded protein is CASGLLAGANGELFF.

The chain combines TRBV7-8 with TRBJ2-7; 11 bases agree with TRBD1. CDR3 size: 14 residues. CDR1 SGHVS and CDR2 FQNEAQ come from the germline V gene. V was clipped by 5 bases and J by 6 bases; unmatched bases: 6. CDR3 region: CASSLSGTGGEQYF. The CDR3 bases are TGTGCCAGCAGCCTTTCCGGGACAGGGGGCGAGCAGTACTTC.

The CDR3 loop reads CASLGGGTEAFF. The CDR3 region has the DNA TGTGCCAGCCTGGGAGGGGGAACTGAAGCTTTCTTT. V usage is TRBV6-5 and J usage is TRBJ1-1; the D gene is possibly TRBD1 (6 bases). The CDR3 sequence is 12 residues long. V shed 8 bases and J shed 5 bases, with 12 bases lying between them. The germline V gene has CDR1 MNHEY and CDR2 SVGAGI.

The chain has TRBV4-2 and TRBJ2-1; the D gene is possibly TRBD2 (6 bases). Trimming pared 0 bases from V and 4 bases from J, leaving 7 bases between. Germline V gene sequence: CDR1 LGHNA, CDR2 YNFKEQ. This CDR3 has 14 residues. The CDR3 reads CASSQEEGYNEQFF. The CDR3 nucleotides read TGTGCCAGCAGCCAAGAGGAGGGTTACAATGAGCAGTTCTTC.

The chain is built from TRBV6-6 and TRBJ2-7; TRBD2 is a possible D gene (5 bases). V was clipped by 4 bases and J by 3 bases, with 7 bases between them. This CDR3 spans 12 amino acids. The germline CDR1 and CDR2 sequences are MNHNY and SVGAGI (reference sequence). CDR3 amino acids: CASSWENYEQYF. The CDR3 bases are TGTGCCAGCAGTTGGGAGAACTACGAGCAGTACTTC.

The J gene is TRBJ1-5, the V gene TRBV6-5; perhaps TRBD1 as D (5 bases). In germline, CDR1 is MNHEY, CDR2 SVGAGI. This CDR3 is 15 amino acids long. V was trimmed by 4 bases and J by 6 bases, leaving 16 bases between them. The CDR3 loop reads CASSSAGGGGQPQHF. Written as DNA, the CDR3 is TGTGCCAGCAGTTCTGCAGGAGGCGGGGGTCAGCCCCAGCATTTT.

The rearrangement links TRBV28 to TRBJ1-4; perhaps TRBD1 as D (6 bases). There are 13 residues in the CDR3. V shed 7 bases and J shed 6 bases, with 12 bases lying between them. CDR1 MDHEN and CDR2 SYDVKM come from the germline V gene. The CDR3, as DNA: TGTGCCAGCAAAGGGGGTGTGGATGAAAAACTGTTTTTT. Protein sequence: CASKGGVDEKLFF.

The chain has TRBV7-6 and TRBJ2-1; 7 bases are a match to TRBD2. V was clipped by 2 bases and J by 3 bases; unmatched bases: 4. The CDR3 consists of 15 residues. Germline CDR1 SGHVS, CDR2 FNYEAQ. The DNA of the CDR3 is TGTGCCAGCAGCTTAAGCGGGGTCAGCTACAATGAGCAGTTCTTC. This sequence encodes CASSLSGVSYNEQFF.

This clone was detected a few times. The chain combines TRBV6-6 with TRBJ1-5; the D gene is possibly TRBD1 (5 bases). Trimming cost V 6 bases and J 7 bases, with 19 bases left between them. CDR1 and CDR2 from the germline V gene are MNHNY and SVGAGI (reference sequence). The CDR3 consists of 15 residues. The CDR3 DNA follows: TGTGCCAGCAGCTCAAGGGTGCAGGGAGGACAGCCCCAGCATTTT. Encoded protein: CASSSRVQGGQPQHF.

The genes are TRBV5-6 and TRBJ1-1; possible D gene TRBD1, 6 bases. Trimming took 4 bases from V and 8 from J, leaving 18 bases between them. The germline CDR1 and CDR2 sequences are SGHDT and YYEEEE. The CDR3 is made up of 14 amino acids. The CDR3 DNA reads as TGTGCCAGCAGCGGAATAAACAGGGTTGAAGAAGCTTTCTTT. Its protein product is CASSGINRVEEAFF. The full variable domain, with the rest looked up from reference TRBV5-6 and TRBJ1-1, is DAGVTQSPTHLIKTRGQQVTLRCSPKSGHDTVSWYQQALGQGPQFIFQYYEEEERQRGNFPDRFSGHQFPNYSSELNVNALLLGDSALYLCASSGINRVEEAFFGQGTRLTVV.

The rearrangement uses TRBV15 and TRBJ2-1; 8 nucleotides align to TRBD1. V was clipped by 0 bases and J by 2 bases; unmatched bases: 3. The length of the CDR3 is 16 residues. The germline CDR1 and CDR2 sequences are LNHNV and YYDKDF (reference sequence). The CDR3 DNA is TGTGCCACCAGCAGAGAGGACAGGGAAGCCTACAATGAGCAGTTCTTC. Translated: CATSREDREAYNEQFF.

The V gene is TRBV5-4, the J gene TRBJ2-7, with 7 bases that match TRBD1. Germline CDR1 is SGHNT and CDR2 is YYREEE (reference sequence). The CDR3 is 13 amino acids. After removal of 5 bases from V and 3 bases from J, the junction contained 5 bases not matched to a gene. CDR3 protein: CASSWTGGYEQYF. CDR3 in DNA: TGTGCCAGCAGTTGGACAGGTGGCTACGAGCAGTACTTC.

This chain joins TRBV5-1 and TRBJ2-7, with TRBD1 matching over 9 bases. The V and J ends lost 4 bases and 2 bases, in that order; junction bases with no gene match: 7. Germline lookup yields CDR1 SGHRS and CDR2 YFSETQ. The CDR3 has 15 residues. CDR3 amino acids: CASSPPTGGAYEQYF. The CDR3 DNA reads as TGCGCCAGCAGCCCGCCGACAGGGGGTGCCTACGAGCAGTACTTC.

V is TRBV28 and J is TRBJ1-2, with 8 nucleotides matching TRBD1. This CDR3 has 14 amino acids. CDR1 and CDR2 (germline): MDHEN, SYDVKM. V lost 3 bases to trimming and J lost 8 bases; unmatched junction nucleotides: 8. CDR3 coding DNA: TGTGCCAGCAGTTTCCTGGACAGGGTAGCCGGCTACACCTTC. It translates to CASSFLDRVAGYTF.

This chain links TRBV9 with TRBJ1-4; no reliable D call. The V end lost 3 bases, the J end lost 0 bases, and 6 bases lay between the germline ends. This CDR3 comprises 14 residues. Germline assignment: CDR1 SGDLS and CDR2 YYNGEE. The CDR3 here is CASSAHATNEKLFF. As DNA, the CDR3 is TGTGCCAGCAGCGCACATGCAACTAATGAAAAACTGTTTTTT.

There are a few counts of this clone. The genes are TRBV19 and TRBJ1-1, with a weak D call TRBD1 (6 bases). V was clipped by 8 bases and J by 8 bases, with 12 bases between them. This CDR3 comprises 11 residues. Germline CDR1 reads LNHDA; CDR2 reads SQIVND (reference sequence). CDR3 in DNA: TGTGCCAGTTACAGGGTGGGCGAAGCTTTCTTT. Translated: CASYRVGEAFF.

The chain combines TRBV27 with TRBJ2-7; maybe TRBD2 (7 bases). Trimming took 2 bases from V and 0 from J, leaving 11 bases between them. The CDR3 spans 15 residues. The V gene's germline CDR1 is MNHEY and CDR2 SMNVEV (reference sequence). DNA of the CDR3: TGTGCCAGCAGTTTACAGGGGAGGGCCTCCTACGAGCAGTACTTC. It yields the protein CASSLQGRASYEQYF.

The chain combines TRBV5-4 with TRBJ2-1; 8 nucleotides line up with TRBD2. Losses at the gene ends were 1 base for V and 7 bases for J; bases not matched to a gene: 10. The length of the CDR3 is 16 residues. Germline V gene sequence: CDR1 SGHNT, CDR2 YYREEE (reference sequence). CDR3 in amino acids: CASSLPSGSGGNEQFF. CDR3 nucleotide sequence: TGTGCCAGCAGCTTGCCTTCTGGGTCGGGGGGGAATGAGCAGTTCTTC. The entire variable domain, with the rest obtained from reference TRBV5-4 and TRBJ2-1, is as follows: ETGVTQSPTHLIKTRGQQVTLRCSSQSGHNTVSWYQQALGQGPQFIFQYYREEENGRGNFPPRFSGLQFPNYSSELNVNALELDDSALYLCASSLPSGSGGNEQFFGPGTRLTVL.

The DNA of the CDR3 is TGTGCCAGCAGCTTAGTAGGGACAGGGACCTATGGCTACACCTTC. This translates into CASSLVGTGTYGYTF. V gene TRBV7-9 combines with J gene TRBJ1-2, with 9 positions matching TRBD1. There are 15 residues in the CDR3. V trimming: 1 base; J trimming: 4 bases; junction bases outside the gene matches: 4. Germline CDR1 is SEHNR and CDR2 is FQNEAQ (reference sequence).

This clone was seen once. The gene calls are TRBV5-1 and TRBJ1-5; D call uncertain. The CDR3 is 15 residues long. Trimming cost V 0 bases and J 3 bases, with 10 bases left between them. The germline gives CDR1 SGHRS, CDR2 YFSETQ. CDR3 in DNA: TGCGCCAGCAGCTTGGACGGTAGTAACAATCAGCCCCAGCATTTT. Translation: CASSLDGSNNQPQHF.

This chain connects TRBV7-2 to TRBJ1-5; D not resolved. The CDR3 is 12 amino acids. The germline V gene encodes CDR1 SGHTA and CDR2 FQGNSA. Trimming shortened V by 2 bases and J by 4 bases, and 3 bases separated the two germline ends. CDR3 loop: CASSLPNQPQHF. The CDR3 DNA follows: TGTGCCAGCAGCTTACCAAATCAGCCCCAGCATTTT. The full variable domain, with the rest looked up from reference TRBV7-2 and TRBJ1-5, is GAGVSQSPSNKVTEKGKDVELRCDPISGHTALYWYRQSLGQGLEFLIYFQGNSAPDKSGLPSDRFSAERTGGSVSTLTIQRTQQEDSAVYLCASSLPNQPQHFGDGTRLSIL.

The rearrangement joins TRBV7-8 to TRBJ2-3; 10 bases map to TRBD2. Unmatched junction bases numbered 2, after V lost 0 bases and J lost 5 bases. This CDR3 has 15 amino acids. Germline V gene sequence: CDR1 SGHVS, CDR2 FQNEAQ. In DNA form, the CDR3 reads TGTGCCAGCAGCTTAGCCCTAGCGGGGGTAGATACGCAGTATTTT. It translates to CASSLALAGVDTQYF.

This rearrangement joins TRBV30 to TRBJ1-5; 7 bases are shared with TRBD1. The germline V gene encodes CDR1 GTSNPN and CDR2 SVGIG (reference sequence). The V and J ends lost 8 bases and 11 bases, in that order; junction bases with no gene match: 6. The CDR3 is made up of 10 amino acids. CDR3 protein: CAGQGEAQHF. As DNA, the CDR3 is TGTGCCGGCCAGGGGGAGGCCCAGCATTTT.